The rows below give T cell receptor beta chains drawn from one sample of a study of OX40 agonist ivuxolimab in advanced cancers. Libraries were prepared by immunoSEQ multiplex PCR; TCRdb keeps only in-frame clonotypes and omits some of them. Of 85,000 to 100,000 clones listed, about 87% are singletons. The sample in question was CD4+ or CD8+ T cells sorted from blood, obtained in a trial of the OX40 agonist ivuxolimab. All receptors derive from an adult with an advanced solid tumor such as melanoma, head and neck, liver or kidney cancer. Each CDR3 is given with its conserved first and last residue.

V: TRBV28; J: TRBJ2-5; CDR3: CASSFGGANQETQYF
V: TRBV7-9; J: TRBJ2-5; CDR3: CASSAETQYF
V: TRBV18; J: TRBJ2-7; CDR3: CASSLSGGTYEQYF
V: TRBV5-1; J: TRBJ2-7; CDR3: CASSLVATASIEQYF
V: TRBV5-1; J: TRBJ1-3; CDR3: CASSTDSGNTIYF
V: TRBV7-6; J: TRBJ2-3; CDR3: CASSSPPGLRTDTQYF
V: TRBV7-8; J: TRBJ2-7; CDR3: CASSLEVGYAQYF
V: TRBV11-3; J: TRBJ2-2; CDR3: CASSLEGAGELFF
V: TRBV5-1; J: TRBJ1-5; CDR3: CASSLGQGGNQPQHF
V: TRBV15; J: TRBJ2-1; CDR3: CATSRDRGEQFF
V: TRBV7-9; J: TRBJ2-1; CDR3: CASSPPTSGGNEQFF
V: TRBV7-7; J: TRBJ1-1; CDR3: CASSLFGGEDTEAFF
V: TRBV5-4; J: TRBJ1-2; CDR3: CASSPGIDYGYTF
V: TRBV5-1; J: TRBJ2-3; CDR3: CASSLAPRQSTDTQYF
V: TRBV7-9; J: TRBJ2-1; CDR3: CASSATSGSYNEQFF
V: TRBV6-5; J: TRBJ2-5; CDR3: CASSYDGRGLGETQYF
V: TRBV18; J: TRBJ1-3; CDR3: CASSPADSGNTIYF
V: TRBV7-2; J: TRBJ1-6; CDR3: CASSLFDNSPLHF
V: TRBV7-2; J: TRBJ1-3; CDR3: CASSLVGPLYF
V: TRBV27; J: TRBJ2-5; CDR3: CATRQPPMETQYF
V: TRBV7-2; J: TRBJ2-3; CDR3: CASSLGGSDTQYF
V: TRBV14; J: TRBJ2-5; CDR3: CASSLQKETQYF
V: TRBV30; J: TRBJ2-4; CDR3: CAWSGTSGNIQYF
V: TRBV19; J: TRBJ1-4; CDR3: CASRENRDRANEKLFF
V: TRBV6-5; J: TRBJ1-5; CDR3: CASSYSRTLNQPQHF
V: TRBV23-1; J: TRBJ1-6; CDR3: CASSPSVGSYNSPLHF
V: TRBV27; J: TRBJ1-4; CDR3: CASSPRLGGAEKLFF
V: TRBV4-1; J: TRBJ2-2; CDR3: CASSQGPRGGNTGELFF
V: TRBV7-2; J: TRBJ1-5; CDR3: CASSEAFNQPQHF
V: TRBV9; J: TRBJ2-5; CDR3: CASSAQVTQETQYF
V: TRBV30; J: TRBJ1-4; CDR3: CAWASGATNEKLFF
V: TRBV21-1; J: TRBJ1-5; CDR3: CASVRQPQHF
V: TRBV6-6; J: TRBJ1-1; CDR3: CASSLAHGGSTEAFF
V: TRBV6-1; J: TRBJ1-2; CDR3: CASSSLGKDYGYTF
V: TRBV28; J: TRBJ2-5; CDR3: CASSSQGAGGTETQYF
V: TRBV7-7; J: TRBJ2-2; CDR3: CASSALGQGGSGELFF
V: TRBV5-1; J: TRBJ1-1; CDR3: CASSLESGGGRFF
V: TRBV4-1; J: TRBJ1-1; CDR3: CASSRPGQNTEAFF
V: TRBV28; J: TRBJ2-3; CDR3: CASSLGTGNTDTQYF
V: TRBV10-3; J: TRBJ2-5; CDR3: CAIRSSTGTSGVGTQYF
V: TRBV11-3; J: TRBJ2-3; CDR3: CASSPGADTQYF
V: TRBV7-9; J: TRBJ2-1; CDR3: CASSLLSTNEQFF
V: TRBV7-2; J: TRBJ1-5; CDR3: CASSARGGQPQHF
V: TRBV5-1; J: TRBJ2-7; CDR3: CASSLAPTGAYEQYF
V: TRBV6-6; J: TRBJ1-4; CDR3: CASMDSATNEKLFF
V: TRBV6-5; J: TRBJ2-2; CDR3: CASSYLTAGELFF
V: TRBV6-5; J: TRBJ1-5; CDR3: CASQGQSNQPQHF
V: TRBV30; J: TRBJ1-1; CDR3: CAWRFQTWGTEAFF
V: TRBV6-5; J: TRBJ2-1; CDR3: CASSKTSGEYNEQFF
V: TRBV5-1; J: TRBJ2-1; CDR3: CASSLWGDQANEQFF
V: TRBV2; J: TRBJ1-4; CDR3: CATPPGGREKLFF
V: TRBV7-2; J: TRBJ1-5; CDR3: CASSPGEGLFQPQHF
V: TRBV7-2; J: TRBJ1-2; CDR3: CASSLGREPNYGYTF
V: TRBV30; J: TRBJ2-5; CDR3: CAWSWTEETQYF
V: TRBV11-2; J: TRBJ2-3; CDR3: CASSLNSGGTDTQYF
V: TRBV28; J: TRBJ2-3; CDR3: CASSDKDKRSGGARDTQYF
V: TRBV6-5; J: TRBJ1-1; CDR3: CASSLSYNTEAFF
V: TRBV7-2; J: TRBJ2-3; CDR3: CASSPTRASTDTQYF
V: TRBV28; J: TRBJ2-5; CDR3: CASSPWDTQETQYF